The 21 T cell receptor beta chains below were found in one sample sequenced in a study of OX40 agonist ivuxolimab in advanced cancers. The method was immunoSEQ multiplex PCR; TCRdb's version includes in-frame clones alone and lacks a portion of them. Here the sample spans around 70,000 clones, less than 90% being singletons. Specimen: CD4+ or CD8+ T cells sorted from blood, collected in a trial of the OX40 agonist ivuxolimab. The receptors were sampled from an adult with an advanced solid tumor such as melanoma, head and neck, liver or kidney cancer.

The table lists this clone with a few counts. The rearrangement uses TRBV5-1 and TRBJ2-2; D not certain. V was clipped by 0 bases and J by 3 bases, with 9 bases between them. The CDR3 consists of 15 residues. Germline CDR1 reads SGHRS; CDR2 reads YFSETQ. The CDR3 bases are TGCGCCAGCAGCTTGGATGGTAGCTACACCGGGGAGCTGTTTTTT. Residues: CASSLDGSYTGELFF.

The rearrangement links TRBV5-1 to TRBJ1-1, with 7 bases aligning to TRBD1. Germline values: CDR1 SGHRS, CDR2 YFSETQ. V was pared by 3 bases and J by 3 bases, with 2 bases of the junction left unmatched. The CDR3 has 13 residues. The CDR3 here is CASSWGTDTEAFF. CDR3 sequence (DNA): TGCGCCAGCAGCTGGGGGACAGACACTGAAGCTTTCTTT.

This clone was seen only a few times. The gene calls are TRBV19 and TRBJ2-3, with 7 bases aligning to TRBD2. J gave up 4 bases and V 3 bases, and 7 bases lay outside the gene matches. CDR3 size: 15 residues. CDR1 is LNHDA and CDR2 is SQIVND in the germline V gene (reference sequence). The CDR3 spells CASSINGRTADTQYF. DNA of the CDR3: TGTGCCAGTAGTATTAACGGGAGGACTGCAGATACGCAGTATTTT. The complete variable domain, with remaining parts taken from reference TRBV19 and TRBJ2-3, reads DGGITQSPKYLFRKEGQNVTLSCEQNLNHDAMYWYRQDPGQGLRLIYYSQIVNDFQKGDIAEGYSVSREKKESFPLTVTSAQKNPTAFYLCASSINGRTADTQYFGPGTRLTVL.

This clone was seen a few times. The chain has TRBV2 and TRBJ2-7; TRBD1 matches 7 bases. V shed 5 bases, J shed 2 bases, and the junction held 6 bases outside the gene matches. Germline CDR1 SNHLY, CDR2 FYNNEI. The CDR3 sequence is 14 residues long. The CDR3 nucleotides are TGTGCCAGCAGTTTACAGGGGAACACCTACGAGCAGTACTTC. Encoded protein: CASSLQGNTYEQYF.

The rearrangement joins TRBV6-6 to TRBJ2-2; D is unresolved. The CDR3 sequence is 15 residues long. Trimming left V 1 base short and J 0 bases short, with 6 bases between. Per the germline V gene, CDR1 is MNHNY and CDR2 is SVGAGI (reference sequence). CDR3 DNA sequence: TGTGCCAGCAGTTACTACGGTACGAACACCGGGGAGCTGTTTTTT. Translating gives CASSYYGTNTGELFF.

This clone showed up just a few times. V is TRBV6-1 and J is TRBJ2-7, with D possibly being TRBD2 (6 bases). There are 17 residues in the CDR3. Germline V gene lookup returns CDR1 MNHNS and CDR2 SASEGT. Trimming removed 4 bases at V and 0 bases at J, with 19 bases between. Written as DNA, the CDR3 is TGTGCCAGCAGTGTGGCTCCTCTTCGGGGGAGCTCCTACGAGCAGTACTTC. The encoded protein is CASSVAPLRGSSYEQYF.

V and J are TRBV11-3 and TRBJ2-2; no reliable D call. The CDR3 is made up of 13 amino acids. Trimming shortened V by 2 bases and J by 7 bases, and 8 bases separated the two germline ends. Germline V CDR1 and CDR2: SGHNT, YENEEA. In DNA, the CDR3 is TGTGCCAGCAGCTTAAACCTAGGCGGGGAGCTGTTTTTT. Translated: CASSLNLGGELFF.

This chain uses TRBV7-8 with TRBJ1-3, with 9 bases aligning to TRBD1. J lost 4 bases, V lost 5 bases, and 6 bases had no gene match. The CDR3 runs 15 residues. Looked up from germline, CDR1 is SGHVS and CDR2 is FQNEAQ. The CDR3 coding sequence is TGTGCCAGCAGCCAAAGGACAGGGGACGGAAACACCATATATTTT. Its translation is CASSQRTGDGNTIYF. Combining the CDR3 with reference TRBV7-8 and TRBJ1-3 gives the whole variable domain GAGVSQSPRYKVAKRGQDVALRCDPISGHVSLFWYQQALGQGPEFLTYFQNEAQLDKSGLPSDRFFAERPEGSVSTLKIQRTQQEDSAVYLCASSQRTGDGNTIYFGEGSWLTVV.

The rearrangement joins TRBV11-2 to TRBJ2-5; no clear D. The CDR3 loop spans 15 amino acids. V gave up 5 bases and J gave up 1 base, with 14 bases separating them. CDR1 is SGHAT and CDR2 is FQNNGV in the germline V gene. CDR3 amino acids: CASSLPRISQETQYF. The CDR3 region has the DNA TGTGCCAGCAGCCTACCGAGGATAAGCCAAGAGACCCAGTACTTC.

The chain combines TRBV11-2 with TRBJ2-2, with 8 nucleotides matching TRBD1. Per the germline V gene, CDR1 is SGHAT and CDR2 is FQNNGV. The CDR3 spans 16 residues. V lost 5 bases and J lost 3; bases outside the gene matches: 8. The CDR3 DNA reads TGTGCCAGCAGCCCTGGACAGGGCTCTTACACCGGGGAGCTGTTTTTT. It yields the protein CASSPGQGSYTGELFF.

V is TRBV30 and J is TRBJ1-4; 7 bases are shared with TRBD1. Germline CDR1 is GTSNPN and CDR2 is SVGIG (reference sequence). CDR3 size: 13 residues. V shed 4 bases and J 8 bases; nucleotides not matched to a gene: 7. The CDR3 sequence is CAWTDRAGEKLFF. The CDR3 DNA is TGTGCCTGGACTGACAGGGCGGGCGAAAAACTGTTTTTT.

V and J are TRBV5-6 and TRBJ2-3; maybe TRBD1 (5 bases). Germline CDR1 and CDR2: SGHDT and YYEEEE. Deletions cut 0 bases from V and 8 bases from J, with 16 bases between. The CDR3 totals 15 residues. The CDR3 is CASSLAKIQGLTQYF. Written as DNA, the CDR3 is TGTGCCAGCAGCTTGGCAAAGATCCAGGGTCTTACGCAGTATTTT.

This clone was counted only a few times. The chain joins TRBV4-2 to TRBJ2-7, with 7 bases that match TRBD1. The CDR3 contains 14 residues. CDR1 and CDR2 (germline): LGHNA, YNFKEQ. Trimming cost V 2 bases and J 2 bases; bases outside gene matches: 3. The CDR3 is CASSQPGTAYEQYF. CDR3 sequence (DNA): TGTGCCAGCAGCCAACCCGGGACAGCCTACGAGCAGTACTTC.

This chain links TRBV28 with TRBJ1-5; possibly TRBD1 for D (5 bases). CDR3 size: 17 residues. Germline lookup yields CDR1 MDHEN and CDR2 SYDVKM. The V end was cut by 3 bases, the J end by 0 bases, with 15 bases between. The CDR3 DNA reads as TGTGCCAGCAGTTTGGATAAGCAGGGATTTAGCAATCAGCCCCAGCATTTT. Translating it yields CASSLDKQGFSNQPQHF.

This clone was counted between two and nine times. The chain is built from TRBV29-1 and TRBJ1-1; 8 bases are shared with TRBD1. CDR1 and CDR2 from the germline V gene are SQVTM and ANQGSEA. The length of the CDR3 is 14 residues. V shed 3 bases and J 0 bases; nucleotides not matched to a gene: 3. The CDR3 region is CSVDLQGVNTEAFF. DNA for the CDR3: TGCAGCGTTGACCTACAGGGGGTGAACACTGAAGCTTTCTTT.

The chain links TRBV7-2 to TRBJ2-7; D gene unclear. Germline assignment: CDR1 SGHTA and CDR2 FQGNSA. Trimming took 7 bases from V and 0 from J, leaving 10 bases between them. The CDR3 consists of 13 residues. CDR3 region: CASTARSSYEQYF. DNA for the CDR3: TGTGCCAGCACGGCGCGGAGCTCCTACGAGCAGTACTTC.

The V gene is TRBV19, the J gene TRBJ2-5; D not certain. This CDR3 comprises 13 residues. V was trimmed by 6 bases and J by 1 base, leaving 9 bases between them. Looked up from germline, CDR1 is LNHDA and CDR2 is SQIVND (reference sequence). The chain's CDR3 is CASRAGAQETQYF. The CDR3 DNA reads TGTGCCAGTAGGGCCGGAGCCCAAGAGACCCAGTACTTC.

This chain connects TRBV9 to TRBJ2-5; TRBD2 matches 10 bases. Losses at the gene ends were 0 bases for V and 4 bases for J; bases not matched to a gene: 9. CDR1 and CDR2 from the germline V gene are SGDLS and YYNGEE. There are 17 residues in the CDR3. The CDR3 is CASSVGIAGGSRETQYF. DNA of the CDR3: TGTGCCAGCAGCGTAGGTATAGCGGGAGGATCGCGAGAGACCCAGTACTTC. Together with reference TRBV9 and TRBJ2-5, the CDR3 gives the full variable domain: DSGVTQTPKHLITATGQRVTLRCSPRSGDLSVYWYQQSLDQGLQFLIQYYNGEERAKGNILERFSAQQFPDLHSELNLSSLELGDSALYFCASSVGIAGGSRETQYFGPGTRLLVL.

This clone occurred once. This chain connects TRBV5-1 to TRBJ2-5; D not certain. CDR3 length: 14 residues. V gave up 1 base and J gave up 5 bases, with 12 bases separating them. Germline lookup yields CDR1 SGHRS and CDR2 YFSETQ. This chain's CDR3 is CASSLTLARETQYF. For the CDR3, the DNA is TGCGCCAGCAGCTTGACGCTGGCGCGGGAGACCCAGTACTTC.

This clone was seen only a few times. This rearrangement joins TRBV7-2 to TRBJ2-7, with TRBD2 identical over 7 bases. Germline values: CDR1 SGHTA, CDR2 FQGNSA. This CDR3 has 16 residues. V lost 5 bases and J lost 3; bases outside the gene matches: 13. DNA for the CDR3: TGTGCCAGCAGCCTGAGATCGGGCGGGAGTGGCTACGAGCAGTACTTC. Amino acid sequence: CASSLRSGGSGYEQYF.

The CDR3: CASSFEGASSYNEQFF. In DNA, the CDR3 is TGTGCCAGCAGTTTCGAGGGAGCCAGCTCCTACAATGAGCAGTTCTTC. J is TRBJ2-1 and V is TRBV28; D is possibly TRBD2 (5 bases). Trimming pared 3 bases from V and 0 bases from J, leaving 12 bases between. Germline V gives CDR1 MDHEN, CDR2 SYDVKM. The CDR3 contains 16 residues.